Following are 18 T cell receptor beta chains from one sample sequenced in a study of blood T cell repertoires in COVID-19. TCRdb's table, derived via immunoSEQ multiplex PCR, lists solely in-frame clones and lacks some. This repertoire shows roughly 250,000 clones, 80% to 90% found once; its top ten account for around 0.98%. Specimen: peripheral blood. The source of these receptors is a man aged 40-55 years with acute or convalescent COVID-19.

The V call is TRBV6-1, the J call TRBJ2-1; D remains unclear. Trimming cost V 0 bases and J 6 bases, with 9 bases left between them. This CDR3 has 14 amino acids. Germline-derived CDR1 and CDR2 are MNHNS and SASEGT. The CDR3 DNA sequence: TGTGCCAGCAGTGAAGCGAGACTGATCAATGAGCAGTTCTTC. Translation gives CASSEARLINEQFF.

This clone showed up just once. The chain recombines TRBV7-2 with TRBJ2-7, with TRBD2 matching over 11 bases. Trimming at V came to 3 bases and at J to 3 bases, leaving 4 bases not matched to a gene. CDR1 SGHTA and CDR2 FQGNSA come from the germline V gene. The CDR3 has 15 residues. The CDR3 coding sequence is TGTGCCAGCAGCTTTAGCGGGGGGGCCGTCTACGAGCAGTACTTC. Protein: CASSFSGGAVYEQYF.

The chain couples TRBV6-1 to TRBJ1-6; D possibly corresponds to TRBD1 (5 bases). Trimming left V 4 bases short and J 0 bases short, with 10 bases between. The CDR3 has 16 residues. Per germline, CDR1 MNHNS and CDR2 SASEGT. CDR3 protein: CASSVSGYSYNSPLHF. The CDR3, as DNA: TGTGCCAGCAGTGTTTCAGGGTACTCCTATAATTCACCCCTCCACTTT.

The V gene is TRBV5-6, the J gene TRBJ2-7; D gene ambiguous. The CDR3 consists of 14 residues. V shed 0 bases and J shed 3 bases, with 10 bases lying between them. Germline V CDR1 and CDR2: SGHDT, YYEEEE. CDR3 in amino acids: CASSLGGPSYEQYF. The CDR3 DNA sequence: TGTGCCAGCAGCTTGGGAGGCCCAAGCTACGAGCAGTACTTC.

The CDR3 nucleotides read TGTGCCAGCAGCCGGGACAGGAACTATGGCTACACCTTC. It encodes CASSRDRNYGYTF. This rearrangement joins TRBV28 to TRBJ1-2; TRBD1 matches at 8 bases. V was clipped by 6 bases and J by 2 bases; unmatched bases: 2. CDR1 MDHEN and CDR2 SYDVKM come from the germline V gene. This CDR3 contains 13 residues.

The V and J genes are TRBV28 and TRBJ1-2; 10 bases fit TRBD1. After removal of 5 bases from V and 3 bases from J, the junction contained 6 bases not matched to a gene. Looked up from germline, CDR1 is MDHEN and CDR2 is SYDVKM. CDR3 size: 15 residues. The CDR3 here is CASSEVTGGYYGYTF. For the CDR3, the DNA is TGTGCCAGCAGTGAGGTGACAGGGGGCTACTATGGCTACACCTTC.

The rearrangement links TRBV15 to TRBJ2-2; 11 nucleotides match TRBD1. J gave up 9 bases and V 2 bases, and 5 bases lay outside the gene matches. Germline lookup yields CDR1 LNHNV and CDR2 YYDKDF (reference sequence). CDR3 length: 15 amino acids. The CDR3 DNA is TGTGCCACCAGCAGACCGGGACAGGGGGACCGGGAGCTGTTTTTT. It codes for CATSRPGQGDRELFF.

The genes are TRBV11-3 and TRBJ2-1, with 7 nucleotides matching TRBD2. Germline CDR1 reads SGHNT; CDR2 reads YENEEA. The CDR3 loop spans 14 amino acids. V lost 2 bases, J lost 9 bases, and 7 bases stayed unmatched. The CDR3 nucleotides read TGTGCCAGCAGCTTAACGCGGACGGGGGGTGAGCAGTTCTTC. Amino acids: CASSLTRTGGEQFF.

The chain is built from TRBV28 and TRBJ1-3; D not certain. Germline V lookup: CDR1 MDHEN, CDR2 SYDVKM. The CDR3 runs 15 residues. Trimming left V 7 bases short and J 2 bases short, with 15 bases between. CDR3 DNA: TGTGCCAGCAAACCCGGAGGGATTACTGGAAACACCATATATTTT. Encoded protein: CASKPGGITGNTIYF.

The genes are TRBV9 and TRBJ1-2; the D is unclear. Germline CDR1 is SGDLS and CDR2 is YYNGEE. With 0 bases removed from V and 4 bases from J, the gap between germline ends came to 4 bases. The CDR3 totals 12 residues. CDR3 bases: TGTGCCAGCAGCGTAGCGGGCTATGGCTACACCTTC. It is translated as CASSVAGYGYTF. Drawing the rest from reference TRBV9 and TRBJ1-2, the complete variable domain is DSGVTQTPKHLITATGQRVTLRCSPRSGDLSVYWYQQSLDQGLQFLIQYYNGEERAKGNILERFSAQQFPDLHSELNLSSLELGDSALYFCASSVAGYGYTFGSGTRLTVV.

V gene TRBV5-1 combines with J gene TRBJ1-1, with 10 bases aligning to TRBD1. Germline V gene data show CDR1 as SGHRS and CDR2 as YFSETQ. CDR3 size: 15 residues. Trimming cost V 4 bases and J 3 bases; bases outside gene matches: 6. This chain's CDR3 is CASSPDRGLYTEAFF. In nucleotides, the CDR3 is TGCGCCAGCAGCCCGGACAGGGGGTTGTACACTGAAGCTTTCTTT.

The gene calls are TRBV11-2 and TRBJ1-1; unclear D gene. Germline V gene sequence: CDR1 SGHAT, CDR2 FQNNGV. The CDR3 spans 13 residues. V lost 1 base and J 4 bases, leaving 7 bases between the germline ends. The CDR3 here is CASSLGQITEAFF. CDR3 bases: TGTGCCAGCAGCTTAGGGCAGATCACTGAAGCTTTCTTT. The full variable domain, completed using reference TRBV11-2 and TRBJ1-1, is EAGVAQSPRYKIIEKRQSVAFWCNPISGHATLYWYQQILGQGPKLLIQFQNNGVVDDSQLPKDRFSAERLKGVDSTLKIQPAKLEDSAVYLCASSLGQITEAFFGQGTRLTVV.

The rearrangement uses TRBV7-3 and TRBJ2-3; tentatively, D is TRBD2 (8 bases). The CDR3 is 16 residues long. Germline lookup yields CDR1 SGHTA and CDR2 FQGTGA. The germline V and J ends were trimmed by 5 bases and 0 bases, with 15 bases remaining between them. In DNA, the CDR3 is TGTGCCAGCAGCCCACGGGGGGGACAGAGCACAGATACGCAGTATTTT. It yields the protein CASSPRGGQSTDTQYF.

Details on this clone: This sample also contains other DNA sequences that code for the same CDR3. The CDR3 region has the DNA TGCGCCAGCAGCCTGGTTCGCAGTTCGAATTCACCCCTCCACTTT. Its protein is CASSLVRSSNSPLHF. V and J are TRBV5-1 and TRBJ1-6; D is unclear. Germline CDR1 SGHRS, CDR2 YFSETQ. The CDR3 has 15 amino acids. V lost 4 bases to trimming and J lost 7 bases, with 15 bases between them.

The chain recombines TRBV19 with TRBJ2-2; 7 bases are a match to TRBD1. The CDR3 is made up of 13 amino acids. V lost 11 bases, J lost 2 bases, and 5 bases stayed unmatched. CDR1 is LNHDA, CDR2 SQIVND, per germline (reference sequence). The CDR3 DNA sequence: TGTGCCTCGACAGGGCTAAACACCGGGGAGCTGTTTTTT. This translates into CASTGLNTGELFF.

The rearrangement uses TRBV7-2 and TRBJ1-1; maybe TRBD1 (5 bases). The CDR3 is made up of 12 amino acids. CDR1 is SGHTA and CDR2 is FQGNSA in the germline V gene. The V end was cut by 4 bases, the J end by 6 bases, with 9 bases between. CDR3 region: CASSWGGPEAFF. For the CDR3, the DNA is TGTGCCAGCAGCTGGGGCGGACCTGAAGCTTTCTTT.

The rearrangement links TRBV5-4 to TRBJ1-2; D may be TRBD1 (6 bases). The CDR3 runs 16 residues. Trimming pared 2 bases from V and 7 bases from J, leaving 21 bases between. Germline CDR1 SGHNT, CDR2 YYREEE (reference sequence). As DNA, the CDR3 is TGTGCCAGCAGCTTTTACCCGGGACATCCTCTTTTTGGCTACACCTTC. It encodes CASSFYPGHPLFGYTF.

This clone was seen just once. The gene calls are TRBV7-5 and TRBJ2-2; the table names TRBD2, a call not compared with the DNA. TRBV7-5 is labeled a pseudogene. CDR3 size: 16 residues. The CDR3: CARRSGGAFDTGELFF. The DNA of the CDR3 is TGTGCCAGAAGGAGCGGGGGGGCCTTCGACACCGGGGAGCTGTTTTTT.